Listed here is a single T cell receptor beta chain. With 60 Vbeta and 13 Jbeta primers, the PCR was carried out. TCRdb's table, derived via immunoSEQ multiplex PCR, lists solely in-frame clones and lacks some. The table lists tens of thousands of clones, over 70% of them singletons. The data stem from a study of cytomegalovirus exposure and HLA in healthy donors. Deletions cut 8 bases from V and 1 base from J, with 17 bases between. Looked up from germline, CDR1 is SQVTM and CDR2 is ANQGSEA. The CDR3 sequence is 14 residues long. The gene calls are TRBV29-1 and TRBJ1-1; D might be TRBD1 (5 bases). The receptor was derived from a man in his sixties in good health and CMV-seronegative. Sequencing used PBMCs. The CDR3 loop is CSMGGGSTNTEAFF. The CDR3 bases are TGCAGCATGGGGGGTGGATCGACGAACACTGAAGCTTTCTTT.